Presented here are 19 T cell receptor beta chains from one specimen sequenced in a study of blood T cell repertoires in COVID-19. Sequencing was performed with immunoSEQ multiplex PCR; in TCRdb, only in-frame clones are kept and a portion is missing. The profile shows tens of thousands of clones, roughly 84% of them singletons. Sequenced: peripheral blood. The source of these receptors is a man over 45 with COVID-19, enrolled during active disease.

The chain recombines TRBV28 with TRBJ2-7; the match to TRBD1 covers 7 bases. The germline V gene has CDR1 MDHEN and CDR2 SYDVKM. This CDR3 contains 14 residues. With V trimmed by 6 bases and J by 1 base, 6 bases remained unmatched. CDR3 nucleotide sequence: TGTGCCAGCAGCCGACAGGGCGGGTCCTACGAGCAGTACTTC. Translating gives CASSRQGGSYEQYF.

The chain recombines TRBV6-5 with TRBJ1-5; D call uncertain. This CDR3 is 15 amino acids long. Germline lookup yields CDR1 MNHEY and CDR2 SVGAGI. The ends were cut back, 2 bases at V and 6 bases at J, with 14 bases in the middle. The CDR3 region has the DNA TGTGCCAGCAGTTACAGTAGCCGAGGCAGTCAGCCCCAGCATTTT. This translates into CASSYSSRGSQPQHF.

The chain uses TRBV4-1 and TRBJ2-7; D is uncertain. The CDR3 totals 13 residues. The germline CDR1 and CDR2 sequences are MGHRA and YSYEKL. With 1 base removed from V and 3 bases from J, the gap between germline ends came to 7 bases. The CDR3 bases are TGCGCCAGCAGCCAAGTTTCCAGCTACGAGCAGTACTTC. Its translation: CASSQVSSYEQYF.

This rearrangement joins TRBV28 to TRBJ1-4; TRBD1 aligns across 8 bases. The CDR3 consists of 14 residues. Trimming took 5 bases from V and 4 from J; bases not matched to a gene: 3. Germline values: CDR1 MDHEN, CDR2 SYDVKM. The chain's CDR3 is CASSVTGDNEKLFF. Written as DNA, the CDR3 is TGTGCCAGCAGTGTGACAGGGGATAATGAAAAACTGTTTTTT.

The chain's CDR3 is CATKGGGDNQPQHF. CDR3 sequence (DNA): TGTGCCACCAAGGGCGGGGGCGACAATCAGCCCCAGCATTTT. V and J are TRBV24-1 and TRBJ1-5, with a tentative D call TRBD1 (6 bases). Germline CDR1 KGHDR, CDR2 SFDVKD. V lost 8 bases and J 3 bases, leaving 13 bases between the germline ends. CDR3 size: 14 residues.

The chain couples TRBV3-1 (or the pseudogene TRBV3-2) to TRBJ1-5; 8 bases are a match to TRBD1. Germline assignment: CDR1 LGHDT and CDR2 YNNKEL (reference sequence). The CDR3 is 16 amino acids. V shed 0 bases and J 8 bases; nucleotides not matched to a gene: 9. The CDR3 nucleotides read TGTGCCAGCAGCCAAGAAACGGGGACAGGATTAGAGCCCCAGCATTTT. Protein product: CASSQETGTGLEPQHF.

V is TRBV11-1 and J is TRBJ1-1, with a weak D call TRBD1 (6 bases). The ends were cut back, 3 bases at V and 3 bases at J, with 14 bases in the middle. Per germline, CDR1 SGHAT and CDR2 FQDESV (reference sequence). The CDR3 spans 15 residues. The CDR3 nucleotides are TGTGCCAGCAGCTTTTCGGGGGGCGCGTACACTGAAGCTTTCTTT. It encodes CASSFSGGAYTEAFF.

In nucleotides, the CDR3 is TGTGCCACCGCCCTGACTAGCGACTACGAGCAGTACTTC. Its protein is CATALTSDYEQYF. The rearrangement links TRBV2 to TRBJ2-7; 8 positions agree with TRBD2. V lost 10 bases, J lost 3 bases, and 8 bases stayed unmatched. Looked up from germline, CDR1 is SNHLY and CDR2 is FYNNEI. This CDR3 comprises 13 residues.

The chain couples TRBV5-6 to TRBJ2-5; no clear D. The V gene lost 0 bases and the J gene lost 5 bases, with 11 bases spanning the gap. This CDR3 contains 14 residues. Germline V CDR1 and CDR2: SGHDT, YYEEEE. As DNA, the CDR3 is TGTGCCAGCAGCTTGGGTGGGCGTAGGGAGACCCAGTACTTC. Translated: CASSLGGRRETQYF.

The V gene is TRBV19, the J gene TRBJ2-1; tentatively, D is TRBD2 (6 bases). CDR1 is LNHDA, CDR2 SQIVND, per germline (reference sequence). Trimming took off 5 bases at V and 5 bases at J, with 13 bases between the two ends. This CDR3 is 14 amino acids long. The CDR3 sequence is CASSRETANNEQFF. In nucleotides, the CDR3 is TGTGCCAGTAGTCGGGAGACAGCGAACAATGAGCAGTTCTTC.

The chain has TRBV28 and TRBJ1-2; TRBD1 is a possible D gene (6 bases). Germline CDR1 is MDHEN and CDR2 is SYDVKM. V was clipped by 11 bases and J by 2 bases, with 21 bases between them. This CDR3 has 15 amino acids. The CDR3 DNA reads TGTGCCGCCTTACCGGGGGCGGGGGACAACTATGGCTACACCTTC. It codes for CAALPGAGDNYGYTF.

The chain uses TRBV28 and TRBJ1-2, with TRBD1 as a possible D gene (5 bases). The CDR3 extends over 14 amino acids. Germline CDR1 MDHEN, CDR2 SYDVKM. V was pared by 5 bases and J by 4 bases, with 14 bases between. CDR3 residues: CASSRRQGRYGYTF. Written as DNA, the CDR3 is TGTGCCAGCAGTCGCCGTCAGGGCCGCTATGGCTACACCTTC.

The rearrangement uses TRBV7-9 and TRBJ1-2, with a tentative D call TRBD1 (6 bases). Germline assignment: CDR1 SEHNR and CDR2 FQNEAQ (reference sequence). This CDR3 comprises 15 residues. V lost 5 bases and J 0 bases, leaving 13 bases between the germline ends. The CDR3 loop reads CASSPYRASNYGYTF. For the CDR3, the DNA is TGTGCCAGCAGCCCTTACAGGGCCTCTAACTATGGCTACACCTTC.

This clone was seen just once. The gene calls are TRBV18 and TRBJ1-5; 9 bases are shared with TRBD1. The CDR3 runs to 16 residues. With V trimmed by 2 bases and J by 2 bases, 4 bases remained unmatched. CDR1 and CDR2 (germline): KGHSH, LQKENI. This chain's CDR3 is CASSPETGGGNQPQHF. The CDR3 region has the DNA TGTGCCAGCTCACCAGAAACAGGGGGCGGCAATCAGCCCCAGCATTTT. The full variable domain, its missing parts supplied by reference TRBV18 and TRBJ1-5, is NAGVMQNPRHLVRRRGQEARLRCSPMKGHSHVYWYRQLPEEGLKFMVYLQKENIIDESGMPKERFSAEFPKEGPSILRIQQVVRGDSAAYFCASSPETGGGNQPQHFGDGTRLSIL.

The chain combines TRBV19 with TRBJ1-5; D is uncertain. CDR3 length: 13 amino acids. CDR1 and CDR2 (germline): LNHDA, SQIVND (reference sequence). V was clipped by 0 bases and J by 4 bases, with 4 bases between them. CDR3 bases: TGTGCCAGTAGTATAGAAGAGAATCAGCCCCAGCATTTT. This encodes CASSIEENQPQHF.

This clone was observed a single time. The chain links TRBV5-5 to TRBJ2-6, with TRBD1 matching over 7 bases. Germline V CDR1 and CDR2: SGHKS, YYEKEE (reference sequence). CDR3 length: 18 amino acids. Trimming at V came to 4 bases and at J to 0 bases, leaving 10 bases not matched to a gene. CDR3 protein: CASSPLWTGNSGANVLTF. The CDR3 DNA follows: TGTGCCAGCAGCCCGCTCTGGACAGGAAACTCTGGGGCCAACGTCCTGACTTTC.

The rearrangement uses TRBV7-3 and TRBJ1-5; 9 positions match TRBD1. J gave up 4 bases and V 4 bases, and 2 bases lay outside the gene matches. Germline CDR1 and CDR2: SGHTA and FQGTGA. The CDR3 has 14 amino acids. The CDR3 here is CASSSGQGNQPQHF. The CDR3 DNA is TGTGCCAGCAGCTCTGGACAGGGGAATCAGCCCCAGCATTTT.

The chain couples TRBV9 to TRBJ2-7; 8 positions agree with TRBD2. From germline, CDR1 is SGDLS and CDR2 YYNGEE. CDR3 length: 15 residues. With V trimmed by 4 bases and J by 3 bases, 9 bases remained unmatched. The CDR3: CASSHGTSSGYEQYF. CDR3 coding DNA: TGTGCCAGCAGCCATGGGACTAGTTCAGGCTACGAGCAGTACTTC.

V and J are TRBV30 and TRBJ2-2; 7 positions match TRBD2. The CDR3 sequence is 14 residues long. V shed 3 bases, J shed 5 bases, and the junction held 6 bases outside the gene matches. Germline CDR1 and CDR2: GTSNPN and SVGIG (reference sequence). The CDR3 bases are TGTGCCTGGAGGCAGCCCGGGAGGACCGGGGAGCTGTTTTTT. Amino acids: CAWRQPGRTGELFF.